These 32 T cell receptor beta chains were all obtained from the same sample, sequenced in a study of breast tumors, draining lymph nodes, adjacent tissues. Axillary draining lymph nodes of breast cancer patients supplied the node samples. Each CDR3 protein is one row after TCRdb ran MiXCR on the multiplex PCR reads. Of about 230,000 distinct CDR3 sequences in the sample, approximately 30% were seen once. The sequenced material came from axillary lymph node tissue. These receptors were obtained from a female donor with breast cancer. Some clones in this sample may be carry-over from other donors' samples.

The table lists this clonotype with many counts. This chain connects TRBV30 to TRBJ1-2; 9 bases are a match to TRBD1. Germline V CDR1 and CDR2: GTSNPN, SVGIG (reference sequence). The CDR3 sequence is 12 residues long. The J segment lost 5 bases and the V segment lost 4 bases, leaving 2 bases of the junction unmatched. As DNA, the CDR3 is TGTGCCTGGACTGGGACAGGGTATGGCTACACCTTC. It specifies CAWTGTGYGYTF.

This clonotype was counted at least ten times. The chain combines TRBV5-6 with TRBJ2-1, with 7 bases matching TRBD2. CDR1 SGHDT and CDR2 YYEEEE come from the germline V gene. Germline trimming cut 4 bases from V and 8 bases from J; bases unmatched to any gene: 6. The CDR3 is made up of 13 amino acids. CDR3 DNA sequence: TGTGCCAGCAGCGTGGGACTAAGGGATGAGCAGTTCTTC. This translates into CASSVGLRDEQFF.

This clonotype was seen many times. The rearrangement uses TRBV4-1 and TRBJ2-3, with a possible D match to TRBD2 (5 bases). This CDR3 has 15 amino acids. Trimming took off 1 base at V and 5 bases at J, with 13 bases between the two ends. Germline CDR1 is MGHRA and CDR2 is YSYEKL. The CDR3 region has the DNA TGCGCCAGCAGCCAAGGATTAGCGAGGGTAGATACGCAGTATTTT. Translation: CASSQGLARVDTQYF.

This clonotype was observed at least ten times. This rearrangement joins TRBV19 to TRBJ2-1; D is unresolved. The V end lost 6 bases, the J end lost 5 bases, and 11 bases lay between the germline ends. The CDR3 length is 13 residues. Germline-derived CDR1 and CDR2 are LNHDA and SQIVND (reference sequence). Written as DNA, the CDR3 is TGTGCCAGTAGCCTGGTCGCGGACAATGAGCAGTTCTTC. Protein sequence: CASSLVADNEQFF.

This clonotype turned up a few times. This may come from a read error, since a much larger clone is one base off. The chain couples TRBV28 to TRBJ1-6, with a weak D call TRBD1 (5 bases). The CDR3 has 13 amino acids. Germline lookup yields CDR1 MDHEN and CDR2 SYDVKM. The CDR3 spells CASSPGYNSPPHF. The CDR3 DNA sequence: TGTGCCAGCAGTCCAGGGTATAATTCACCCCCCCACTTT.

Ten or more counts support this clonotype. The chain is built from TRBV9 and TRBJ2-3; D perhaps matches TRBD2 (5 bases). Per germline, CDR1 SGDLS and CDR2 YYNGEE. CDR3 length: 15 residues. V was clipped by 4 bases and J by 4 bases, with 16 bases between them. CDR3 in DNA: TGTGCCAGCAGCTTAGGACTGCCGGCGTCAGATACGCAGTATTTT. The encoded protein is CASSLGLPASDTQYF.

In this sample, this clonotype turned up many times. The chain has TRBV16 and TRBJ2-5; 15 nucleotides line up with TRBD2. The CDR3 covers 18 residues. V lost 4 bases, J lost 5 bases, and 11 bases stayed unmatched. The V gene's germline CDR1 is KGHSY and CDR2 FQNENV. The chain's CDR3 is CASSRDPGTSGRSETQYF. For the CDR3, the DNA is TGTGCCAGCAGCCGTGACCCCGGGACTAGCGGGAGGTCTGAGACCCAGTACTTC.

This clonotype was recorded many times. The gene calls are TRBV7-9 and TRBJ2-1; TRBD2 aligns across 14 bases. CDR1 is SEHNR, CDR2 FQNEAQ, per germline (reference sequence). J was trimmed by 8 bases and V by 2 bases; bases with no gene match: 2. CDR3 length: 15 amino acids. This CDR3 is CASSLMGLAGDEQFF. The CDR3, as DNA: TGTGCCAGCAGCTTAATGGGACTAGCGGGAGATGAGCAGTTCTTC.

The sample holds many counts of this clonotype. This rearrangement joins TRBV30 to TRBJ1-5; a possible D gene is TRBD1 (5 bases). This CDR3 spans 13 amino acids. Germline CDR1 is GTSNPN and CDR2 is SVGIG (reference sequence). The V end lost 7 bases, the J end lost 0 bases, and 10 bases lay between the germline ends. This chain's CDR3 is CAYSGGSNQPQHF. The CDR3 DNA reads TGTGCCTATTCCGGGGGTAGCAATCAGCCCCAGCATTTT.

This clonotype was detected ten times or more. The chain is built from TRBV5-1 and TRBJ1-3; the D is unclear. The V end lost 0 bases, the J end lost 0 bases, and 13 bases lay between the germline ends. Germline V gives CDR1 SGHRS, CDR2 YFSETQ. The CDR3 totals 17 residues. CDR3 sequence (DNA): TGCGCCAGCAGCTTGGGAATGGTCCAATCCTCTGGAAACACCATATATTTT. Protein product: CASSLGMVQSSGNTIYF. The full variable domain, its missing parts supplied by reference TRBV5-1 and TRBJ1-3, is KAGVTQTPRYLIKTRGQQVTLSCSPISGHRSVSWYQQTPGQGLQFLFEYFSETQRNKGNFPGRFSGRQFSNSRSEMNVSTLELGDSALYLCASSLGMVQSSGNTIYFGEGSWLTVV.

This clonotype appeared many times. This chain uses TRBV9 with TRBJ2-3, with no clear D. The V end lost 2 bases, the J end lost 3 bases, and 7 bases lay between the germline ends. This CDR3 is built from 13 residues. Germline V gene data show CDR1 as SGDLS and CDR2 as YYNGEE. The CDR3 DNA reads as TGTGCCAGCAGCGTCGGATGGACAGATACGCAGTATTTT. Translated, it gives CASSVGWTDTQYF.

This clonotype was observed at least ten times. The V call is TRBV4-1, the J call TRBJ2-7, with D perhaps matching TRBD2 (6 bases). V lost 1 base and J 4 bases, leaving 11 bases between the germline ends. CDR1 and CDR2 (germline): MGHRA, YSYEKL. This CDR3 comprises 14 residues. CDR3 coding DNA: TGCGCCAGCAGCCAAGTAATCGGGAGTTACGAGCAGTACTTC. Translation: CASSQVIGSYEQYF.

The sample holds many counts of this clonotype. The rearrangement links TRBV2 to TRBJ2-7, with D unclear. V was trimmed by 8 bases and J by 2 bases, leaving 7 bases between them. This CDR3 is 11 amino acids long. Germline CDR1 and CDR2: SNHLY and FYNNEI. CDR3 amino acids: CASARTYEQYF. The DNA for the CDR3 is TGTGCCAGCGCAAGGACCTACGAGCAGTACTTC.

There are many counts of this clonotype. The chain carries TRBV7-3 and TRBJ1-2; 10 bases map to TRBD1. V lost 5 bases and J lost 7; bases outside the gene matches: 13. CDR3 size: 16 residues. From germline, CDR1 is SGHTA and CDR2 FQGTGA. The CDR3 sequence: CASSPGGGQGILGYTF. CDR3 DNA sequence: TGTGCCAGCAGCCCCGGGGGGGGACAGGGGATCCTTGGCTACACCTTC.

This clonotype was observed many times. The chain combines TRBV4-1 with TRBJ1-5; possibly TRBD1 for D (5 bases). Germline lookup yields CDR1 MGHRA and CDR2 YSYEKL. The CDR3 has 15 amino acids. Deletions cut 1 base from V and 2 bases from J, with 9 bases between. The CDR3 DNA follows: TGCGCCAGCAGCCAAGGCGGAGGGGGCAATCAGCCCCAGCATTTT. Translation: CASSQGGGGNQPQHF.

There are many counts of this clonotype. This chain joins TRBV6-2 or TRBV6-3 and TRBJ1-2; possibly TRBD1 for D (6 bases). The V gene's germline CDR1 is MNHEY and CDR2 SVGEGT. V was shortened by 5 bases and J by 4 bases, with 8 bases between the two germline ends. The CDR3 is 12 amino acids. The CDR3 is CASSPDSYGYTF. In DNA form, the CDR3 reads TGTGCCAGCAGTCCGGACAGCTATGGCTACACCTTC.

Of note for this clonotype: This CDR3 fails to terminate in the conserved phenylalanine or tryptophan, so it likely reflects a read error. CDR3 sequence (DNA): TGTGCCACCAGCAGAGTTACAGGTTCCAGCAATGAGCAGTTCCTC. Translating gives CATSRVTGSSNEQFL. V usage is TRBV15 and J usage is TRBJ2-1, with D possibly being TRBD1 (5 bases). Per the germline V gene, CDR1 is LNHNV and CDR2 is YYDKDF (reference sequence). V lost 1 base to trimming and J lost 6 bases, with 13 bases between them. The CDR3 extends over 15 amino acids.

This clonotype came up many times. The V gene is TRBV5-8, the J gene TRBJ2-1; TRBD2 might be the D (5 bases). The CDR3 covers 16 residues. Germline CDR1 and CDR2: SGHTS and YDEGEE. The germline V and J ends were trimmed by 3 bases and 0 bases, with 13 bases remaining between them. The CDR3 here is CASSYGGPSSYNEQFF. The CDR3 nucleotides read TGTGCCAGCAGCTATGGAGGTCCCAGCTCCTACAATGAGCAGTTCTTC.

In its sample, this clonotype was seen many times. The gene calls are TRBV20-1 and TRBJ2-7; D might be TRBD1 (5 bases). The CDR3 consists of 14 residues. The germline V and J ends were trimmed by 0 bases and 3 bases, with 12 bases remaining between them. Germline V gives CDR1 DFQATT, CDR2 SNEGSKA (reference sequence). CDR3 sequence: CSAREAGSNYEQYF. The CDR3 bases are TGCAGTGCTAGAGAGGCAGGGTCCAACTACGAGCAGTACTTC.

This clonotype was seen repeatedly, ten times or more. The chain links TRBV29-1 to TRBJ2-5, with TRBD1 matching 8 bases. The CDR3 length is 15 residues. V shed 3 bases and J 5 bases; nucleotides not matched to a gene: 11. Germline V lookup: CDR1 SQVTM, CDR2 ANQGSEA. The CDR3 nucleotides read TGCAGCGTTGAGGGCTTGACAGGGGTGGGGGAGACCCAGTACTTC. Translation: CSVEGLTGVGETQYF.

This clonotype was counted at least ten times. The chain recombines TRBV7-3 with TRBJ2-1, with 9 bases lining up with TRBD2. Trimming at V came to 5 bases and at J to 0 bases, leaving 5 bases not matched to a gene. Germline lookup yields CDR1 SGHTA and CDR2 FQGTGA. CDR3 length: 16 residues. The CDR3 bases are TGTGCCAGCAGCGCGTATAGCGGGAGCTCCTACAATGAGCAGTTCTTC. This codes for CASSAYSGSSYNEQFF.

The chain employs TRBV19 and TRBJ2-3; possibly TRBD2 for D (5 bases). From germline, CDR1 is LNHDA and CDR2 SQIVND (reference sequence). V gave up 6 bases and J gave up 6 bases, with 13 bases separating them. This CDR3 is 13 amino acids long. As DNA, the CDR3 is TGTGCCAGTAGCCCGGTTGGGAGTGATACGCAGTATTTT. Translation gives CASSPVGSDTQYF.

This clonotype was seen a handful of times. The V call is TRBV6-6, the J call TRBJ2-5; 11 bases map to TRBD2. The germline gives CDR1 MNHNY, CDR2 SVGAGI (reference sequence). V lost 5 bases and J lost 5; bases outside the gene matches: 13. The CDR3 is made up of 17 amino acids. CDR3 loop: CASSHLGLAGGHETQYF. In nucleotides, the CDR3 is TGTGCCAGCAGTCACTTAGGGCTAGCGGGAGGTCACGAGACCCAGTACTTC.

The chain is built from TRBV4-1 and TRBJ2-5; the match to TRBD2 covers 11 bases. Trimming at V came to 3 bases and at J to 5 bases, leaving 8 bases not matched to a gene. Per germline, CDR1 MGHRA and CDR2 YSYEKL. The CDR3 spans 16 residues. CDR3 region: CASSQPTSGRRETQYF. The CDR3 DNA sequence: TGCGCCAGCAGCCAGCCCACTAGCGGGAGACGGGAGACCCAGTACTTC.

The sample holds a few counts of this clonotype. Given a much more abundant clone one base away, this may be a read error. The V call is TRBV11-3, the J call TRBJ2-3; D is tentatively TRBD1 or TRBD2 (5 bases each). The CDR3 runs to 16 residues. Trimming removed 1 base from V and 4 bases from J, with 15 bases in between. CDR1 is SGHNT, CDR2 YENEEA, per germline. This CDR3 is CASSLVYGARADTQYF. The DNA for the CDR3 is TGTGCCAGCAGCTTAGTGTACGGGGCTCGGGCAGATACGCAGTATTTT.

This clonotype was seen many times. The chain combines TRBV20-1 with TRBJ2-7; possibly TRBD2 for D (5 bases). Germline V gives CDR1 DFQATT, CDR2 SNEGSKA (reference sequence). The CDR3 totals 13 residues. V dropped 2 bases and J dropped 6 bases, with 14 bases sitting between them. In nucleotides, the CDR3 is TGCAGTGCTAGAATACCACGGGCGGGCGAGCAGTACTTC. Its protein product is CSARIPRAGEQYF.

This clonotype was counted only a few times. A much larger clone lies one base from this, so it may be a read error. This chain links TRBV6-5 with TRBJ1-5; D perhaps matches TRBD1 (6 bases). CDR1 and CDR2 from the germline V gene are MNHEY and SVGAGI. V lost 5 bases to trimming and J lost 6 bases, with 17 bases between them. The CDR3 consists of 15 residues. The CDR3 nucleotides read TGTGCCAGCAGTCCAGGGGCCCAGGGCGGTCAGCCCCAGCATTTT. Translated, it gives CASSPGAQGGQPQHF.

This chain connects TRBV20-1 to TRBJ2-3; the match to TRBD1 covers 10 bases. The CDR3 is 15 residues long. Germline V gene lookup returns CDR1 DFQATT and CDR2 SNEGSKA (reference sequence). V trimming: 5 bases; J trimming: 1 base; junction bases outside the gene matches: 6. This chain's CDR3 is CSAGRGTGGTDTQYF. The CDR3 DNA reads as TGCAGTGCTGGACGTGGGACAGGGGGCACAGATACGCAGTATTTT.

About this clonotype: A junction boundary mismatches the germline segment, possibly from a read error. This sequence joins TRBV15 and TRBJ1-5; D unclear. CDR1 LNHNV and CDR2 YYDKDF come from the germline V gene (reference sequence). The length of the CDR3 is 17 residues. The CDR3 is CATSTPPGGVGNQLQHF. The DNA for the CDR3 is TGTGCCACCAGCACACCCCCAGGAGGCGTAGGGAATCAGCTCCAGCATTTT.

This clonotype occurred many times. The chain couples TRBV20-1 to TRBJ2-2, with D hard to call. Trimming removed 5 bases from V and 6 bases from J, with 4 bases in between. Per the germline V gene, CDR1 is DFQATT and CDR2 is SNEGSKA (reference sequence). This CDR3 comprises 10 residues. The DNA of the CDR3 is TGCAGTGCTTGGGCCGGGGAGCTGTTTTTT. This codes for CSAWAGELFF.

The chain employs TRBV12-3 or TRBV12-4 and TRBJ2-1; 10 nucleotides line up with TRBD2. The CDR3 sequence is 17 residues long. The ends lost 3 bases at V and 7 bases at J; junction bases unmatched: 12. DNA of the CDR3: TGTGCCAGCAGTTTCGCGGGGGGGACTAGCGCGAGGAATGAGCAGTTCTTC. Protein: CASSFAGGTSARNEQFF.

The rearrangement links TRBV20-1 to TRBJ1-4; D may be TRBD1 (6 bases). Germline loops: CDR1 DFQATT, CDR2 SNEGSKA (reference sequence). V lost 8 bases to trimming and J lost 6 bases, with 28 bases between them. The length of the CDR3 is 17 residues. The CDR3 DNA sequence: TGCAGTTCAGAGGGGGGGATGACGGGACCGGGTCATGAAAAACTGTTTTTT. Protein sequence: CSSEGGMTGPGHEKLFF.